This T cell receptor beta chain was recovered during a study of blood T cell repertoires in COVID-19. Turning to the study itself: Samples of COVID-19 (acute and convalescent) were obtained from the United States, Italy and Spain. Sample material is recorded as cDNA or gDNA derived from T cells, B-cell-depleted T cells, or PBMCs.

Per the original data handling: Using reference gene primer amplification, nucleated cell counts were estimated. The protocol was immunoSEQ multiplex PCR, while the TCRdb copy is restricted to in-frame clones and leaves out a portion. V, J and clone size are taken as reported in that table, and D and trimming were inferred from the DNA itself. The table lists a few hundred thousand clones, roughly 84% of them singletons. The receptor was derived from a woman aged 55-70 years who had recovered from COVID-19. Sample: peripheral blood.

This CDR3 reads CAGDKGTGGGGPEAFF. The CDR3 DNA reads as TGTGCCGGTGATAAAGGGACAGGGGGCGGGGGGCCTGAAGCTTTCTTT. This rearrangement joins TRBV30 to TRBJ1-1, with 12 bases matching TRBD1. V gave up 8 bases and J gave up 6 bases; unmatched junction bases: 16. From germline, CDR1 is GTSNPN and CDR2 SVGIG (reference sequence). The CDR3 consists of 16 residues.